The 32 T cell receptor beta chains given below trace back to one sample, sequenced in a study of control samples from healthy donors and cancer patients. The method was immunoSEQ multiplex PCR; TCRdb's version includes in-frame clones alone and lacks a portion of them. This sample carries roughly 200,000 clones, roughly nine tenths of them seen once, and the ten largest clones take 1.5% to 2%. Sequences were obtained from blood. The receptors were gathered from a man under 40 in good health.

The chain recombines TRBV7-9 with TRBJ2-3; unclear D gene. Per the germline V gene, CDR1 is SEHNR and CDR2 is FQNEAQ (reference sequence). Trimming pared 4 bases from V and 1 base from J, leaving 12 bases between. This CDR3 region has 15 residues. Here the CDR3 DNA reads TGTGCCAGCAGCTCCCAAAGCATTGGCACAGATACGCAGTATTTT. Protein product: CASSSQSIGTDTQYF.

The gene calls are TRBV27 and TRBJ2-1; the D is unclear. Between the trimmed V and J ends, which lost 1 base and 1 base, there was a span of 11 bases. In germline, CDR1 is MNHEY, CDR2 SMNVEV (reference sequence). The CDR3 totals 16 residues. The CDR3 protein is CASSLYGPPSYNEQFF. The CDR3 DNA reads as TGTGCCAGCAGTTTATATGGACCCCCGTCCTACAATGAGCAGTTCTTC.

This clone was counted a single time. The V gene is TRBV21-1, the J gene TRBJ2-7. TRBV21-1 is a pseudogene locus. The CDR3 has 15 amino acids. In DNA form, the CDR3 reads TGTGCCAGCACCAAACCCCTTGGGGGTGAGGACGAGCAGTACTTC. Encoded protein: CASTKPLGGEDEQYF.

The chain links TRBV6-5 to TRBJ2-3; the D gene is possibly TRBD1 (6 bases). V dropped 8 bases and J dropped 4 bases, with 16 bases sitting between them. This CDR3 is built from 14 residues. Germline V gene lookup returns CDR1 MNHEY and CDR2 SVGAGI. This CDR3 reads CASVGARYADTQYF. The CDR3 DNA follows: TGTGCCAGCGTGGGGGCGCGATACGCAGATACGCAGTATTTT.

This clone was recorded only once. The CDR3 DNA sequence: TGTGCCAGCAGTTACAACGGGGGGGATGAGCAGTTCTTC. As protein: CASSYNGGDEQFF. V and J are TRBV6-5 and TRBJ2-1; 8 bases are a match to TRBD2. V lost 2 bases, J lost 8 bases, and 2 bases stayed unmatched. The CDR3 consists of 13 residues. The germline V gene encodes CDR1 MNHEY and CDR2 SVGAGI.

The chain is built from TRBV12-5 and TRBJ2-7, with 9 bases matching TRBD1. The V and J ends lost 7 bases and 1 base, in that order; junction bases with no gene match: 11. Germline V gene sequence: CDR1 LGHNT, CDR2 FRNRAP. This CDR3 is built from 16 residues. The CDR3, as DNA: TGTGCTAGTGCCACTTTGTCGGGACAGGGATCCTACGAGCAGTACTTC. Its translation: CASATLSGQGSYEQYF. Using reference TRBV12-5 and TRBJ2-7 for the parts outside the CDR3, the full variable domain is DARVTQTPRHKVTEMGQEVTMRCQPILGHNTVFWYRQTMMQGLELLAYFRNRAPLDDSGMPKDRFSAEMPDATLATLKIQPSEPRDSAVYFCASATLSGQGSYEQYFGPGTRLTVT.

This rearrangement joins TRBV29-1 to TRBJ2-5, with D unclear. Germline assignment: CDR1 SQVTM and CDR2 ANQGSEA. The CDR3 is made up of 12 amino acids. V lost 1 base and J lost 6, with 9 bases in between. CDR3 coding DNA: TGCAGCGTTGAAGGGTACCAGAAGACCCAGTACTTC. Translating it yields CSVEGYQKTQYF.

The rearrangement links TRBV5-1 to TRBJ2-3, with 12 bases that match TRBD2. The CDR3 has 18 amino acids. Germline V gene data show CDR1 as SGHRS and CDR2 as YFSETQ. After removal of 0 bases from V and 4 bases from J, the junction contained 9 bases not matched to a gene. For the CDR3, the DNA is TGCGCCAGCAGCTTGGGACTAGCGGGGGCCACGAGGGCAGATACGCAGTATTTT. It is translated as CASSLGLAGATRADTQYF.

The CDR3 region has the DNA TGTGCCAGCAGCCCGAGGGGGACAGGGGGAGCTTTCTTT. It yields the protein CASSPRGTGGAFF. The chain uses TRBV3-1 (or the pseudogene TRBV3-2) and TRBJ1-1; 11 bases line up with TRBD1. With V trimmed by 4 bases and J by 10 bases, 5 bases remained unmatched. The CDR3 has 13 amino acids. From germline, CDR1 is LGHDT and CDR2 YNNKEL (reference sequence).

V gene TRBV15 combines with J gene TRBJ1-1, with a possible D match to TRBD1 (6 bases). The germline V gene encodes CDR1 LNHNV and CDR2 YYDKDF (reference sequence). Trimming removed 0 bases from V and 0 bases from J, with 14 bases in between. This CDR3 is 17 amino acids long. The CDR3 coding sequence is TGTGCCACCAGCAGAGATAGATTGGGGGCCTTGAACACTGAAGCTTTCTTT. As protein: CATSRDRLGALNTEAFF.

The rearrangement links TRBV7-9 to TRBJ2-7; tentative D call: TRBD1 (6 bases). V lost 3 bases and J 3 bases, leaving 18 bases between the germline ends. The CDR3 spans 16 residues. Germline V gene sequence: CDR1 SEHNR, CDR2 FQNEAQ (reference sequence). The CDR3, as DNA: TGTGCCAGCAGCTTTGGGGGCCCAATGGGCGGCTACGAGCAGTACTTC. The encoded protein is CASSFGGPMGGYEQYF.

CDR3 residues: CASSLTGITEAFF. CDR3 in DNA: TGTGCCAGCAGCTTGACAGGGATCACTGAAGCTTTCTTT. The rearrangement links TRBV5-5 to TRBJ1-1, with a tentative D call TRBD1 (6 bases). Per germline, CDR1 SGHKS and CDR2 YYEKEE (reference sequence). The CDR3 runs to 13 residues. V lost 1 base, J lost 4 bases, and 8 bases lay in between.

The J gene is TRBJ1-5, the V gene TRBV6-4; TRBD1 aligns across 7 bases. The length of the CDR3 is 15 residues. Germline V gives CDR1 MRHNA, CDR2 SNTAGT. After removal of 4 bases from V and 7 bases from J, the junction contained 10 bases not matched to a gene. CDR3 sequence: CASSAQGDSGQPQHF. CDR3 sequence (DNA): TGTGCCAGCAGTGCTCAGGGGGATTCGGGACAGCCCCAGCATTTT.

This rearrangement joins TRBV6-5 to TRBJ1-1; D is uncertain. Germline CDR1 is MNHEY and CDR2 is SVGAGI. The CDR3 has 15 amino acids. V was clipped by 2 bases and J by 0 bases, with 10 bases between them. CDR3 region: CASSYQPAMNTEAFF. In DNA form, the CDR3 reads TGTGCCAGCAGTTACCAGCCAGCCATGAACACTGAAGCTTTCTTT.

This sequence joins TRBV6-5 and TRBJ2-3; 8 bases align to TRBD1. The CDR3 totals 15 residues. Germline V lookup: CDR1 MNHEY, CDR2 SVGAGI. Germline trimming cut 6 bases from V and 5 bases from J; bases unmatched to any gene: 10. CDR3 region: CASRLRTGRIDTQYF. In DNA, the CDR3 is TGTGCCAGCAGGCTCCGGACAGGGCGTATAGATACGCAGTATTTT.

On this clone: The junction and the germline gene differ at one end; a read error may be behind it. This sequence joins TRBV5-1 and TRBJ1-1; weak D call: TRBD1 (5 bases). Germline-derived CDR1 and CDR2 are SGHRS and YFSETQ. This CDR3 spans 9 amino acids. The CDR3 nucleotides read TGCGCCAGCAGCCAGACAGAGATCTTT. Amino acid sequence: CASSQTEIF.

This chain connects TRBV12-3 or TRBV12-4 to TRBJ1-6; no clear D gene. V was clipped by 6 bases and J by 9 bases, with 9 bases between them. The CDR3 sequence is 12 residues long. Here the CDR3 reads CASRLGSSPLHF. The CDR3 DNA reads as TGTGCCAGCAGGCTGGGGAGTTCACCCCTCCACTTT.

The chain combines TRBV29-1 with TRBJ2-1, with D hard to call. The V gene's germline CDR1 is SQVTM and CDR2 ANQGSEA. V was cut by 3 bases and J by 1 base, with 10 bases left in between. The length of the CDR3 is 14 residues. The DNA for the CDR3 is TGCAGCGTTGAGGCTCCTCCTTCCTACAATGAGCAGTTCTTC. This codes for CSVEAPPSYNEQFF.

The CDR3 DNA reads as TGTGCCAGCAGCTTAAATTCACCCCTCCACTTT. This encodes CASSLNSPLHF. The chain is built from TRBV7-8 and TRBJ1-6; D call uncertain. The V gene's germline CDR1 is SGHVS and CDR2 FQNEAQ. The CDR3 consists of 11 residues. The germline V and J ends were trimmed by 2 bases and 7 bases, with 0 bases remaining between them.

The V and J genes are TRBV7-2 and TRBJ2-7, with D perhaps matching TRBD2 (5 bases). The V end was cut by 3 bases, the J end by 4 bases, with 13 bases between. The CDR3 is 14 residues long. Germline V lookup: CDR1 SGHTA, CDR2 FQGNSA. This CDR3 is CASSLDGRTYEQYF. DNA for the CDR3: TGTGCCAGCAGCTTGGACGGACGGACTTACGAGCAGTACTTC.

The chain combines TRBV12-5 with TRBJ1-5, with D tentatively TRBD1 (6 bases). Trimming stripped 4 bases from V and 4 bases from J, with 17 bases between. The CDR3 covers 16 residues. CDR1 is LGHNT, CDR2 FRNRAP, per germline. CDR3 region: CASGYQQGAGNQPQHF. The CDR3 DNA is TGTGCTAGTGGTTACCAACAGGGTGCTGGTAATCAGCCCCAGCATTTT.

This clone was seen a few times. The chain combines TRBV6-5 with TRBJ1-1; 8 bases align to TRBD1. The V segment lost 6 bases and the J segment 6 bases; nucleotides outside the gene matches: 0. The germline gives CDR1 MNHEY, CDR2 SVGAGI. This CDR3 region has 11 residues. In DNA, the CDR3 is TGTGCCAGCAGGACAGGGGCTGAAGCTTTCTTT. This codes for CASRTGAEAFF.

The chain employs TRBV3-1 (or the pseudogene TRBV3-2) and TRBJ2-1; D possibly corresponds to TRBD2 (5 bases). V lost 0 bases to trimming and J lost 4 bases, with 10 bases between them. This CDR3 has 15 residues. Germline V gene lookup returns CDR1 LGHDT and CDR2 YNNKEL (reference sequence). DNA of the CDR3: TGTGCCAGCAGCCAAGACTCCGGGGTTTACAATGAGCAGTTCTTC. Amino acid sequence: CASSQDSGVYNEQFF.

The chain carries TRBV2 and TRBJ1-5; D possibly corresponds to TRBD1 (6 bases). V lost 6 bases and J 6 bases, leaving 12 bases between the germline ends. The germline gives CDR1 SNHLY, CDR2 FYNNEI. The CDR3 length is 13 residues. CDR3 nucleotide sequence: TGTGCCAGCAGACAGGGCTCCAGTCAGCCCCAGCATTTT. Protein sequence: CASRQGSSQPQHF.

This clone appeared a single time. The CDR3 is CATSRDKGAVGYTF. The CDR3 DNA reads as TGTGCCACCAGCAGAGATAAAGGGGCAGTCGGCTACACCTTC. The genes are TRBV15 and TRBJ1-2; weak D call: TRBD1 (5 bases). Trimming pared 0 bases from V and 8 bases from J, leaving 13 bases between. The germline gives CDR1 LNHNV, CDR2 YYDKDF (reference sequence). This CDR3 is 14 amino acids long.

The V and J genes are TRBV19 and TRBJ1-5; D is possibly TRBD1 (6 bases). Per the germline V gene, CDR1 is LNHDA and CDR2 is SQIVND (reference sequence). Trimming stripped 5 bases from V and 5 bases from J, with 10 bases between. CDR3 length: 13 residues. The CDR3 is CASSHGQYQPQHF. DNA for the CDR3: TGTGCCAGTAGTCACGGACAGTATCAGCCCCAGCATTTT.

The chain couples TRBV4-2 to TRBJ1-4; D gene ambiguous. The CDR3 is made up of 16 amino acids. V gave up 4 bases and J gave up 2 bases, with 14 bases separating them. Germline V lookup: CDR1 LGHNA, CDR2 YNFKEQ. The CDR3 DNA reads as TGTGCCAGCAGCCCTCGGGGAGGAGGGACTAATGAAAAACTGTTTTTT. Translating it yields CASSPRGGGTNEKLFF.

The chain combines TRBV15 with TRBJ2-2; 8 bases line up with TRBD2. The V gene's germline CDR1 is LNHNV and CDR2 YYDKDF (reference sequence). CDR3 length: 16 amino acids. The ends lost 2 bases at V and 2 bases at J; junction bases unmatched: 4. This CDR3 is CATSRYRTSNTGELFF. As DNA, the CDR3 is TGTGCCACCAGCAGATACCGGACTAGCAACACCGGGGAGCTGTTTTTT.

The V gene is TRBV12-3 or TRBV12-4, the J gene TRBJ1-5; no clear D gene. Trimming removed 2 bases from V and 4 bases from J, with 6 bases in between. CDR3 size: 13 residues. The CDR3 nucleotides are TGTGCCAGCAGTTTAAACCAGAATCAGCCCCAGCATTTT. Translating gives CASSLNQNQPQHF.

This chain links TRBV5-1 with TRBJ1-1, with 8 bases fitting TRBD1. Germline CDR1 is SGHRS and CDR2 is YFSETQ. This CDR3 contains 15 residues. J lost 3 bases, V lost 4 bases, and 8 bases had no gene match. The CDR3 sequence: CASSPRTGGDTEAFF. The CDR3 DNA follows: TGCGCCAGCAGCCCTCGTACAGGGGGGGACACTGAAGCTTTCTTT. Full variable domain (outside the CDR3, taken from reference TRBV5-1 and TRBJ1-1): KAGVTQTPRYLIKTRGQQVTLSCSPISGHRSVSWYQQTPGQGLQFLFEYFSETQRNKGNFPGRFSGRQFSNSRSEMNVSTLELGDSALYLCASSPRTGGDTEAFFGQGTRLTVV.

V is TRBV7-2 and J is TRBJ1-5; TRBD1 matches at 8 bases. The J segment lost 7 bases and the V segment lost 3 bases, leaving 17 bases of the junction unmatched. The CDR3 contains 18 residues. Germline V gene data show CDR1 as SGHTA and CDR2 as FQGNSA. The CDR3 region is CASSLGIFGQGGNQPQHF. CDR3 coding DNA: TGTGCCAGCAGCTTGGGTATTTTTGGACAGGGCGGGAACCAGCCCCAGCATTTT.

With regard to this clone: Other DNA sequences in this sample translate to the same CDR3. J is TRBJ1-1 and V is TRBV6-5; D is ambiguous. The V end lost 6 bases, the J end lost 0 bases, and 14 bases lay between the germline ends. The CDR3 covers 15 residues. Germline-derived CDR1 and CDR2 are MNHEY and SVGAGI. Here the CDR3 DNA reads TGTGCCAGCAGCCTCACGGGCGGTTTGAACACTGAAGCTTTCTTT. Translating it yields CASSLTGGLNTEAFF.